Presented here are 11 T cell receptor beta chains from one specimen sequenced in a study of CD8+CD57+ T cells in acquired aplastic anemia (dated by TCRdb to 2017 to 2018). The data were produced on an Illumina HiSeq 2000. Profiling of TCR beta VDJ combinations and CDR3 sequences used genomic DNA as the template. TCRdb ran its own pipeline on the public reads, namely fastp trimming at Q25 and MiXCR clone calling, and kept in-frame beta chains. Entries are consolidated by CDR3 protein sequence, retaining the most common genes and DNA. This sample comprises about 110,000 distinct CDR3 sequences, 50% to 65% of them detected only once. Together, the top ten hold about 32% of the sample. Sequenced: sorted CD4+, CD8+, or CD8+CD57+ T cells (not recorded which) from PBMCs. The source is a human donor in good health, serving as a control.

The chain employs TRBV29-1 and TRBJ2-7, with 7 bases aligning to TRBD1. CDR1 is SQVTM, CDR2 ANQGSEA, per germline. Trimming removed 5 bases from V and 5 bases from J; junction bases left unmatched: 9. This CDR3 contains 13 residues. CDR3 amino acids: CSVRTGLKNEQYF. Written as DNA, the CDR3 is TGCAGCGTTAGGACAGGCCTCAAAAACGAGCAGTACTTC.

The chain has TRBV6-5 and TRBJ1-5, with D unresolved. Germline loops: CDR1 MNHEY, CDR2 SVGAGI. V was pared by 1 base and J by 3 bases, with 7 bases between. The CDR3 extends over 14 amino acids. CDR3 in DNA: TGTGCCAGCAGTTACTTGGGGTTCAATCAGCCCCAGCATTTT. Protein product: CASSYLGFNQPQHF.

The chain couples TRBV2 to TRBJ2-7; possible D gene TRBD1, 5 bases. CDR3 length: 12 amino acids. V lost 6 bases to trimming and J lost 3 bases, with 9 bases between them. Germline CDR1 is SNHLY and CDR2 is FYNNEI. Written as DNA, the CDR3 is TGTGCCAGCAGACAGGTTGGCTACGAGCAGTACTTC. Residues: CASRQVGYEQYF.

At least ten counts were recorded for this clonotype. The V call is TRBV3-1, the J call TRBJ2-5; 8 positions agree with TRBD1. Trimming removed 1 base from V and 4 bases from J; junction bases left unmatched: 8. Germline V gives CDR1 LGHDT, CDR2 YNNKEL (reference sequence). The CDR3 extends over 16 amino acids. DNA for the CDR3: TGTGCCAGCAGCCAAGTCGGGACAGGACAAAGAGAGACCCAGTACTTC. This translates into CASSQVGTGQRETQYF.

V and J are TRBV11-1 and TRBJ2-7; D tentatively fits TRBD1 or TRBD2 (6 bases each). V was shortened by 5 bases and J by 6 bases, with 23 bases between the two germline ends. The germline gives CDR1 SGHAT, CDR2 FQDESV (reference sequence). CDR3 length: 16 amino acids. CDR3 loop: CASSPPGALSYGEQYF. CDR3 in DNA: TGTGCCAGCAGCCCACCGGGGGCATTGAGCTACGGCGAGCAGTACTTC. Full variable domain (outside the CDR3, taken from reference TRBV11-1 and TRBJ2-7): EAEVAQSPRYKITEKSQAVAFWCDPISGHATLYWYRQILGQGPELLVQFQDESVVDDSQLPKDRFSAERLKGVDSTLKIQPAELGDSAMYLCASSPPGALSYGEQYFGPGTRLTVT.

The sample holds many counts of this clonotype. The rearrangement joins TRBV7-9 to TRBJ1-6; a weak D match, TRBD1 (5 bases). Germline V lookup: CDR1 SEHNR, CDR2 FQNEAQ (reference sequence). This CDR3 is built from 16 residues. With 6 bases removed from V and 10 bases from J, the gap between germline ends came to 22 bases. The CDR3 spells CASSQDGTGLGSPLHF. The CDR3 DNA is TGTGCCAGCAGTCAAGACGGTACAGGCCTAGGGTCACCCCTCCACTTT.

The rearrangement uses TRBV7-3 and TRBJ2-5; 8 nucleotides agree with TRBD2. The CDR3 covers 16 residues. Germline trimming cut 5 bases from V and 7 bases from J; bases unmatched to any gene: 15. Germline V gene sequence: CDR1 SGHTA, CDR2 FQGTGA. The CDR3 coding sequence is TGTGCCAGCAGCCCCCAGGTCCCGGGGGGGAGAGGGACCCAGTACTTC. This gives the protein CASSPQVPGGRGTQYF.

This clonotype was seen ten or more times. The rearrangement joins TRBV12-3 or TRBV12-4 to TRBJ2-3; D might be TRBD2 (6 bases). The CDR3 has 14 residues. Trimming removed 3 bases from V and 2 bases from J, with 9 bases in between. Here the CDR3 DNA reads TGTGCCAGCAGTTTTAGCGGTTTCACAGATACGCAGTATTTT. This translates into CASSFSGFTDTQYF.

V is TRBV7-2 and J is TRBJ2-5; tentative D call: TRBD2 (6 bases). V was pared by 5 bases and J by 5 bases, with 18 bases between. The CDR3 runs 15 residues. CDR1 and CDR2 (germline): SGHTA, FQGNSA. The CDR3 bases are TGTGCCAGCAGCCCTATAGCGGTAATAGGGGAGACCCAGTACTTC. This translates into CASSPIAVIGETQYF.

In DNA, the CDR3 is TGTGCCAGCAGCCTGGGACCGTACACTGAAGCTTTCTTT. It is translated as CASSLGPYTEAFF. The chain uses TRBV4-2 and TRBJ1-1, with D maybe TRBD1 (5 bases). This CDR3 is built from 13 residues. Germline CDR1 and CDR2: LGHNA and YNFKEQ. V was cut by 4 bases and J by 3 bases, with 9 bases left in between.

The chain has TRBV11-3 and TRBJ2-2; TRBD1 might be the D (6 bases). In germline, CDR1 is SGHNT, CDR2 YENEEA. CDR3 size: 17 residues. Trimming took off 4 bases at V and 5 bases at J, with 20 bases between the two ends. The CDR3 is CASSSRLGDTVTGELFF. DNA for the CDR3: TGTGCCAGCAGCTCCAGATTAGGGGACACGGTTACCGGGGAGCTGTTTTTT.